This is a list of T cell receptor beta chains from one sample in a study of cytomegalovirus exposure and HLA in healthy donors. TCRdb's copy holds only in-frame clones and misses some; the assay was immunoSEQ multiplex PCR. The data hold some 170,000 clones, with roughly 80% observed a single time. The specimen sequenced was PBMCs. The source of these receptors is a girl aged 5-17 years in good health and CMV-seropositive. Both conserved end residues are part of each CDR3. The order of the fields is V gene, D gene, J gene, clone size, CDR3 DNA, CDR3 protein. The D gene is left open where the match is weak. A row's size may be missing; if present it is once, few, many or a size class.

V: TRBV5-1
D: TRBD1
J: TRBJ2-3
size: once
DNA: TGCGCCAGCAGCTTATACCGACAGGGCATCTTCACAGATACGCAGTATTTT
CDR3: CASSLYRQGIFTDTQYF

V: TRBV2
D: NA
J: TRBJ1-5
size: NA
DNA: TGTGCCAGCAGTGAAGTTGGCTCAGTTGGCAATCAGCCCCAGCATTTT
CDR3: CASSEVGSVGNQPQHF

V: TRBV4-3
D: TRBD2
J: TRBJ2-3
size: NA
DNA: TGCGCCAGCAGCCAAGAGCCCGGGACTAGGGAGCAGTATTTT
CDR3: CASSQEPGTREQYF

V: TRBV10-3
D: NA
J: TRBJ2-1
size: NA
DNA: TGTGCCATCAGTAACCGGGACACGGCCATCTCCTACAATGAGCAGTTCTTC
CDR3: CAISNRDTAISYNEQFF

V: TRBV6-1
D: TRBD2
J: TRBJ2-3
size: NA
DNA: TGTGCCAGCGGACGACTAGCGGGACTGCCAGATACGCAGTATTTT
CDR3: CASGRLAGLPDTQYF

V: TRBV29-1
D: TRBD1
J: TRBJ1-4
size: NA
DNA: TGCAGCGCCCAGGGGGCGATTAATGAAAAACTGTTTTTT
CDR3: CSAQGAINEKLFF

V: TRBV7-2
D: TRBD1
J: TRBJ1-2
size: NA
DNA: TGTGCCAGCAGCACCGACAGGGGAGGCGGCTACACCTTC
CDR3: CASSTDRGGGYTF

V: TRBV27
D: TRBD2
J: TRBJ2-2
size: NA
DNA: TGTGCCAGGACTACCGCCGGGACTAGCGACAAGACGGGCACCGGGGAGCTGTTTTTT
CDR3: CARTTAGTSDKTGTGELFF

V: TRBV6-5
D: TRBD2
J: TRBJ2-1
size: NA
DNA: TGTGCCAGCAGTTACGGGACTAGTCCCAATGAGCAGTTCTTC
CDR3: CASSYGTSPNEQFF

V: TRBV21-1
D: NA
J: TRBJ2-3
size: NA
DNA: TGTGCCAGCAGCAAATTGATCACAGGGAAGGGGGCAGATACGCAGTATTTT
CDR3: CASSKLITGKGADTQYF

V: TRBV29-1
D: NA
J: TRBJ1-1
size: once
DNA: TGCAGCGTCCGGTGGCGGGGACTAAACACTGAAGCTTTCTTT
CDR3: CSVRWRGLNTEAFF

V: TRBV6-4
D: TRBD1
J: TRBJ1-4
size: NA
DNA: TGTGCCAGCAGTGCCGAGGGACAGCGAAACGAAAAACTGTTTTTT
CDR3: CASSAEGQRNEKLFF

V: TRBV5-4
D: NA
J: TRBJ1-1
size: NA
DNA: TGTGCCAACAGCTTTGACAGTGGAAGTTGGAACACTGAAGCTTTCTTT
CDR3: CANSFDSGSWNTEAFF

V: TRBV30
D: NA
J: TRBJ2-3
size: NA
DNA: TGTGCCTGCTACAGAGGGGATACGCAGTATTTT
CDR3: CACYRGDTQYF

V: TRBV5-1
D: TRBD1
J: TRBJ2-7
size: once
DNA: TGCGCCAGCAGCCACGGGACAGGGGCACACGAGCAGTACTTC
CDR3: CASSHGTGAHEQYF

V: TRBV7-3
D: TRBD1
J: TRBJ2-7
size: NA
DNA: TGTGCCAGCAGCGCGTCAGGGGGCCCCCCCTACGAGCAGTACTTC
CDR3: CASSASGGPPYEQYF

V: TRBV27
D: NA
J: TRBJ1-4
size: NA
DNA: TGTGCCAGCATGGGCTTAACTAATGAAAAACTGTTTTTT
CDR3: CASMGLTNEKLFF

V: TRBV4-1
D: NA
J: TRBJ2-4
size: few
DNA: TGCGCCAGCAGCCAAGGGGCAGCAGCCAACCTAGCCAAAAACATTCAGTACTTC
CDR3: CASSQGAAANLAKNIQYF

V: TRBV4-3
D: NA
J: TRBJ2-1
size: NA
DNA: TGCGCCAGCAGCCAAGATTTAAGACAGGCTAATGACAATGAGCAGTTCTTC
CDR3: CASSQDLRQANDNEQFF

V: TRBV2
D: TRBD1
J: TRBJ1-2
size: few
DNA: TGTGCCAGCAGTGAACTACAGGGGAGAGGCTACACCTTC
CDR3: CASSELQGRGYTF

V: TRBV7-9
D: NA
J: TRBJ1-2
size: NA
DNA: TGTGCCAGCAGCTTATCGGGGACTGCAGGCTACACCTTC
CDR3: CASSLSGTAGYTF

V: TRBV27
D: NA
J: TRBJ2-1
size: NA
DNA: TGTGCCAGCAGGAGATTTAGCGGAGCGTCCTACAATGAGCAGTTCTTC
CDR3: CASRRFSGASYNEQFF

V: TRBV9
D: TRBD2
J: TRBJ2-3
size: NA
DNA: TGTGCCAGCAGCGCCACCACCCAGCGGGGTAGCACAGATACGCAGTATTTT
CDR3: CASSATTQRGSTDTQYF

V: TRBV7-2
D: NA
J: TRBJ2-2
size: NA
DNA: TGTGCCAGCAGCTCAAATAGTGGCGGGGAGCTGTTTTTT
CDR3: CASSSNSGGELFF

V: TRBV7-8
D: NA
J: TRBJ2-2
size: NA
DNA: TGTGCCAGCAGCTTAGCCCCCCAGGGTTTCACCGGGGAGCTGTTTTTT
CDR3: CASSLAPQGFTGELFF

V: TRBV5-1
D: NA
J: TRBJ2-1
size: NA
DNA: TGCGCCAGCAGCTTCTGGGCCTCCTCCTACAATGAGCAGTTCTTC
CDR3: CASSFWASSYNEQFF

V: TRBV5-1
D: NA
J: TRBJ2-1
size: NA
DNA: TGCGCCAGCAGGGACCAGGGACGGAGGGCCCCCCAAGGGGAGCAGTTCTTC
CDR3: CASRDQGRRAPQGEQFF

V: TRBV9
D: NA
J: TRBJ1-5
size: NA
DNA: TGTGCCAGCAGCGCCAGATGGTATCAGCCCCAGCATTTT
CDR3: CASSARWYQPQHF

V: TRBV30
D: TRBD1
J: TRBJ1-4
size: NA
DNA: TGTGCCTGGAGTGTCTTCTCCGGGACAGGGTTTAAACTGTTTTTT
CDR3: CAWSVFSGTGFKLFF

V: TRBV4-3
D: NA
J: TRBJ1-1
size: NA
DNA: TGCGCCAGCAGCCCAGAGGCCAACACTGAAGCTTTCTTT
CDR3: CASSPEANTEAFF

V: TRBV28
D: NA
J: TRBJ1-5
size: NA
DNA: TGTGCCAGCAGCCCTCCTTACAGTATTAGCAATCAGCCCCAGCATTTT
CDR3: CASSPPYSISNQPQHF

V: TRBV28
D: TRBD1
J: TRBJ1-1
size: NA
DNA: TGTGCCAGCAGTCCTGCTACAGGGGGCGGAACTGAAGCTTTCTTT
CDR3: CASSPATGGGTEAFF

V: TRBV5-1
D: TRBD2
J: TRBJ2-5
size: NA
DNA: TGCGCCAGCAGCTTACGGAGGGCTAGCGGGCGAGAGACCCAGTACTTC
CDR3: CASSLRRASGRETQYF

V: TRBV29-1
D: TRBD1
J: TRBJ1-4
size: NA
DNA: TGCAGCGTTATCTCCGGGACAGGGGGTGAAAAACTGTTTTTT
CDR3: CSVISGTGGEKLFF

V: TRBV2
D: NA
J: TRBJ2-5
size: NA
DNA: TGTGCCAGCCGTACCACAGGGATCGAGACCCAGTACTTC
CDR3: CASRTTGIETQYF

V: TRBV18
D: NA
J: TRBJ1-2
size: NA
DNA: TGTGCCAGCTCAATTCCGACAGGAAACTATGGCTACACCTTC
CDR3: CASSIPTGNYGYTF